The 26 T cell receptor beta chains below all came from one sample that was sequenced in a study of T cell responses to AZD1222 COVID-19 vaccine. Repertoires were generated with immunoSEQ multiplex PCR, while TCRdb's copy carries only in-frame clones and drops some. This table holds over 80,000 clones, roughly nine tenths found once. Sequences were derived from peripheral blood, sampled 28 days after the second AZD1222 dose. These receptors were obtained from an adult who received the AZD1222 COVID-19 vaccine.

This clone was detected only once. The chain is built from TRBV7-2 and TRBJ1-1, with D maybe TRBD1 (6 bases). This CDR3 is 14 amino acids long. V was shortened by 5 bases and J by 4 bases, with 14 bases between the two germline ends. Germline V gene lookup returns CDR1 SGHTA and CDR2 FQGNSA. CDR3 DNA: TGTGCCAGCAGCCCCCTAGGGGGGGGCACTGAAGCTTTCTTT. Its protein product is CASSPLGGGTEAFF.

The chain carries TRBV7-8 and TRBJ2-3; D uncertain. Trimming shortened V by 1 base and J by 0 bases, and 5 bases separated the two germline ends. The CDR3 covers 14 residues. The germline gives CDR1 SGHVS, CDR2 FQNEAQ. The CDR3 here is CASSLGLSTDTQYF. The DNA for the CDR3 is TGTGCCAGCAGCTTAGGACTTAGCACAGATACGCAGTATTTT.

The chain links TRBV6-2 or TRBV6-3 to TRBJ1-5; no definite D call. V was clipped by 0 bases and J by 3 bases, with 12 bases between them. This CDR3 has 16 residues. Per the germline V gene, CDR1 is MNHEY and CDR2 is SVGEGT. Written as DNA, the CDR3 is TGTGCCAGCAGTTACTCGAACACAGCGATCAATCAGCCCCAGCATTTT. Amino acids: CASSYSNTAINQPQHF.

The rearrangement joins TRBV7-2 to TRBJ1-6; 8 nucleotides line up with TRBD1. The CDR3 loop spans 16 amino acids. Germline V lookup: CDR1 SGHTA, CDR2 FQGNSA. The V gene end was trimmed by 5 bases and the J gene end by 3 bases; junction bases not matched to a gene: 6. The CDR3 is CASSRDRGNYNSPLHF. In DNA, the CDR3 is TGTGCCAGCAGCCGCGACAGGGGTAACTATAATTCACCCCTCCACTTT. The full variable domain, in which reference TRBV7-2 and TRBJ1-6 provide the parts outside the CDR3, is GAGVSQSPSNKVTEKGKDVELRCDPISGHTALYWYRQSLGQGLEFLIYFQGNSAPDKSGLPSDRFSAERTGGSVSTLTIQRTQQEDSAVYLCASSRDRGNYNSPLHFGNGTRLTVT.

The chain has TRBV5-1 and TRBJ2-1; 7 nucleotides line up with TRBD1. The CDR3 runs 14 residues. The J segment lost 5 bases and the V segment lost 5 bases, leaving 7 bases of the junction unmatched. The germline CDR1 and CDR2 sequences are SGHRS and YFSETQ. For the CDR3, the DNA is TGCGCCAGCAGAATGGGGACAGCCAACAATGAGCAGTTCTTC. This gives the protein CASRMGTANNEQFF.

On this clone itself: This sample also contains other DNA sequences that code for the same CDR3. The rearrangement joins TRBV27 to TRBJ2-7; D may correspond to TRBD1 or TRBD2 (5 bases each). There are 14 residues in the CDR3. Germline CDR1 reads MNHEY; CDR2 reads SMNVEV (reference sequence). V lost 5 bases and J 2 bases, leaving 13 bases between the germline ends. CDR3 sequence (DNA): TGTGCCAGCAGTCCCTCCCGGGGCCCCTACGAGCAGTACTTC. As protein: CASSPSRGPYEQYF.

The V gene is TRBV7-3, the J gene TRBJ2-2; D ambiguous. Germline V gene sequence: CDR1 SGHTA, CDR2 FQGTGA. The CDR3 runs 13 residues. Trimming pared 0 bases from V and 5 bases from J, leaving 4 bases between. This CDR3 reads CASSLTITGELFF. In nucleotides, the CDR3 is TGTGCCAGCAGCTTAACAATTACCGGGGAGCTGTTTTTT. Based on the CDR3 plus reference TRBV7-3 and TRBJ2-2, the full variable domain is GAGVSQTPSNKVTEKGKYVELRCDPISGHTALYWYRQSLGQGPEFLIYFQGTGAADDSGLPNDRFFAVRPEGSVSTLKIQRTERGDSAVYLCASSLTITGELFFGEGSRLTVL.

The chain carries TRBV6-1 and TRBJ2-7, with D possibly being TRBD2 (5 bases). Germline V CDR1 and CDR2: MNHNS, SASEGT. Trimming removed 1 base at V and 9 bases at J, with 13 bases between. This CDR3 has 13 residues. CDR3 in DNA: TGTGCCAGCAGTGAAGAGGAGAGGGTAGCGCAGTACTTC. Translation: CASSEEERVAQYF.

This clone was recorded only once. The rearrangement uses TRBV29-1 and TRBJ2-3; D possibly matches TRBD1 or TRBD2 (7 bases each). Germline CDR1 SQVTM, CDR2 ANQGSEA. The CDR3 is made up of 17 amino acids. The V gene lost 4 bases and the J gene lost 3 bases, with 23 bases spanning the gap. The CDR3 loop reads CSVAKTRGLADTDTQYF. The CDR3 region has the DNA TGCAGCGTTGCCAAGACGAGGGGGCTAGCGGATACAGATACGCAGTATTTT.

The chain has TRBV19 and TRBJ2-5; 8 bases are a match to TRBD1. The length of the CDR3 is 15 residues. Germline values: CDR1 LNHDA, CDR2 SQIVND (reference sequence). The trim removed 3 bases at V and 5 bases at J, leaving 8 bases unmatched. CDR3 in DNA: TGTGCCAGTAGTATGAACAGGGGGAGATCGGAGACCCAGTACTTC. This sequence encodes CASSMNRGRSETQYF.

The J gene is TRBJ1-6, the V gene TRBV5-6, with D possibly being TRBD1 (5 bases). The CDR3 loop spans 15 amino acids. The V end lost 2 bases, the J end lost 8 bases, and 14 bases lay between the germline ends. Germline values: CDR1 SGHDT, CDR2 YYEEEE. The CDR3 here is CASSFGAQIHSPLHF. CDR3 nucleotide sequence: TGTGCCAGCAGCTTCGGGGCCCAAATTCATTCACCCCTCCACTTT. Full variable domain (remainder filled in from reference TRBV5-6 and TRBJ1-6): DAGVTQSPTHLIKTRGQQVTLRCSPKSGHDTVSWYQQALGQGPQFIFQYYEEEERQRGNFPDRFSGHQFPNYSSELNVNALLLGDSALYLCASSFGAQIHSPLHFGNGTRLTVT.

A word on this clone: One end of the junction varies from germline; a read error may be responsible. The V call is TRBV9, the J call TRBJ2-3; 9 positions match TRBD2. This CDR3 is built from 15 residues. CDR1 is SGDLS and CDR2 is YYNGEE in the germline V gene. The CDR3 DNA sequence: TGTGCCAGCCGCGTCGCGGGGCGGGGGGGCGACACGCAGTATTTT. Its protein is CASRVAGRGGDTQYF. Complete variable domain (other parts from reference TRBV9 and TRBJ2-3): DSGVTQTPKHLITATGQRVTLRCSPRSGDLSVYWYQQSLDQGLQFLIQYYNGEERAKGNILERFSAQQFPDLHSELNLSSLELGDSALYFCASRVAGRGGDTQYFGPGTRLTVL.

This chain joins TRBV19 and TRBJ2-7; no clear D gene. CDR1 is LNHDA and CDR2 is SQIVND in the germline V gene (reference sequence). The V end lost 4 bases, the J end lost 0 bases, and 10 bases lay between the germline ends. This CDR3 is 14 amino acids long. CDR3 amino acids: CASSRWESSYEQYF. The CDR3 DNA is TGTGCCAGTAGTAGGTGGGAATCCTCCTACGAGCAGTACTTC.

The chain links TRBV19 to TRBJ2-3; 7 bases agree with TRBD2. With 6 bases clipped from V and 4 bases from J, the junction kept 7 bases outside the gene matches. In germline, CDR1 is LNHDA, CDR2 SQIVND (reference sequence). The CDR3 loop spans 14 amino acids. The CDR3 bases are TGTGCCAGTAGAACCCTAGCGGCTGCAGATACGCAGTATTTT. This translates into CASRTLAAADTQYF.

V is TRBV4-2 and J is TRBJ1-4; D uncertain. CDR3 length: 16 amino acids. Trimming took 0 bases from V and 0 from J, leaving 8 bases between them. The germline gives CDR1 LGHNA, CDR2 YNFKEQ. The CDR3: CASSQDGSATNEKLFF. Here the CDR3 DNA reads TGTGCCAGCAGCCAAGATGGGAGTGCAACTAATGAAAAACTGTTTTTT.

This rearrangement joins TRBV7-9 to TRBJ1-2, with 8 positions matching TRBD1. The ends lost 5 bases at V and 4 bases at J; junction bases unmatched: 3. There are 13 residues in the CDR3. Germline V gene data show CDR1 as SEHNR and CDR2 as FQNEAQ (reference sequence). In nucleotides, the CDR3 is TGTGCCAGCAGCATAGGACAGGGCTATGGCTACACCTTC. It translates to CASSIGQGYGYTF.

V and J are TRBV5-5 and TRBJ1-1; weak D call: TRBD1 (5 bases). Deletions cut 2 bases from V and 3 bases from J, with 14 bases between. This CDR3 has 15 amino acids. The V gene's germline CDR1 is SGHKS and CDR2 YYEKEE (reference sequence). The CDR3 region is CASSLLGESYTEAFF. CDR3 in DNA: TGTGCCAGCAGCTTACTAGGGGAATCATACACTGAAGCTTTCTTT.

The chain combines TRBV27 with TRBJ1-6; D uncertain. Germline CDR1 is MNHEY and CDR2 is SMNVEV (reference sequence). This CDR3 spans 18 amino acids. Between the trimmed V and J ends, which lost 5 bases and 0 bases, there was a span of 17 bases. CDR3 region: CASSPGLAVSSYNSPLHF. The DNA of the CDR3 is TGTGCCAGCAGTCCAGGCTTGGCAGTGAGCTCCTATAATTCACCCCTCCACTTT.

This chain links TRBV24-1 with TRBJ1-5, with D perhaps TRBD1 (5 bases). The CDR3 sequence is 14 residues long. Germline CDR1 reads KGHDR; CDR2 reads SFDVKD. Trimming cost V 10 bases and J 0 bases, with 12 bases left between them. The CDR3 bases are TGTGCCACGGGGGACTCAAATAGCAATCAGCCCCAGCATTTT. It encodes CATGDSNSNQPQHF.

The chain combines TRBV11-2 with TRBJ1-5; 7 bases fit TRBD1. The ends lost 1 base at V and 0 bases at J; junction bases unmatched: 9. This CDR3 is 18 amino acids long. Germline V gives CDR1 SGHAT, CDR2 FQNNGV. The CDR3 DNA is TGTGCCAGCAGCTTAGGGAAAGGGACAGACCTTAGCAATCAGCCCCAGCATTTT. Translated, it gives CASSLGKGTDLSNQPQHF.

The rearrangement joins TRBV6-6 to TRBJ1-1, with D possibly matching TRBD1 (5 bases). The length of the CDR3 is 13 residues. Germline V gives CDR1 MNHNY, CDR2 SVGAGI (reference sequence). Trimming cost V 4 bases and J 4 bases, with 10 bases left between them. CDR3 in amino acids: CASSFQGSTEAFF. CDR3 in DNA: TGTGCCAGCAGTTTCCAGGGTAGCACTGAAGCTTTCTTT.

The rearrangement joins TRBV28 to TRBJ1-2, with 9 bases lining up with TRBD1. The V and J ends lost 5 bases and 7 bases, in that order; junction bases with no gene match: 11. Per germline, CDR1 MDHEN and CDR2 SYDVKM. The CDR3 totals 15 residues. The CDR3 spells CASSRTGTGLPGYTF. The CDR3 DNA follows: TGTGCCAGCAGTCGAACCGGGACAGGGTTGCCTGGCTACACCTTC.

This chain uses TRBV9 with TRBJ2-7, with D possibly TRBD1 on 6 matching bases. The length of the CDR3 is 15 residues. From germline, CDR1 is SGDLS and CDR2 YYNGEE. V lost 0 bases, J lost 2 bases, and 12 bases lay in between. The CDR3 is CASSVDQGPTYEQYF. As DNA, the CDR3 is TGTGCCAGCAGCGTAGACCAGGGGCCAACCTACGAGCAGTACTTC.

The chain links TRBV9 to TRBJ1-2, with 7 bases that match TRBD1. V was pared by 4 bases and J by 2 bases, with 8 bases of the junction left unmatched. The CDR3 covers 15 residues. The germline V gene encodes CDR1 SGDLS and CDR2 YYNGEE. This CDR3 is CASSTRQGINYGYTF. The DNA of the CDR3 is TGTGCCAGCAGCACCCGACAGGGCATAAACTATGGCTACACCTTC.

The chain links TRBV5-1 to TRBJ2-1; the match to TRBD2 covers 10 bases. The CDR3 extends over 17 amino acids. Germline V gene sequence: CDR1 SGHRS, CDR2 YFSETQ. V lost 3 bases to trimming and J lost 0 bases; unmatched junction nucleotides: 6. DNA for the CDR3: TGCGCCAGCAGCTATGGGACTAGCGCTTTCTCCTACAATGAGCAGTTCTTC. This encodes CASSYGTSAFSYNEQFF. Together with reference TRBV5-1 and TRBJ2-1, the CDR3 gives the full variable domain: KAGVTQTPRYLIKTRGQQVTLSCSPISGHRSVSWYQQTPGQGLQFLFEYFSETQRNKGNFPGRFSGRQFSNSRSEMNVSTLELGDSALYLCASSYGTSAFSYNEQFFGPGTRLTVL.

This clone was counted a single time. The chain combines TRBV7-9 with TRBJ2-3; 12 positions match TRBD2. V gave up 2 bases and J gave up 5 bases; unmatched junction bases: 2. CDR1 and CDR2 from the germline V gene are SEHNR and FQNEAQ (reference sequence). The CDR3 spans 15 residues. The CDR3 coding sequence is TGTGCCAGCAGCTTATGGGGACTAGCGGGAGATACGCAGTATTTT. It yields the protein CASSLWGLAGDTQYF.